This TCR beta chain was identified in a study of a mutant IDH1 vaccine in newly diagnosed glioma. Study-wide background: Every participant had undergone radiotherapy, temozolomide, or both before, and most underwent both. General study points: Whatever changes occurred in top peripheral T cell clonotypes seemed unrelated to pseudoprogression.

Sequencing used immunoSEQ multiplex PCR; TCRdb keeps in-frame clones, though not all of them. This sample has 70,000 to 100,000 clones, with approximately 80% found just once. This CDR3 is built from 12 residues. Trimming pared 6 bases from V and 5 bases from J, leaving 10 bases between. Germline CDR1 is WSHSY and CDR2 is SAAADI. Time point denoted: baseline, week 1 (first vaccination visit). The treatment here: pre-vaccination baseline after standard-of-care therapy. Each astrocytoma in the donors was new, WHO grade 3 or 4, IDH1-mutant and ATRX-lost. Turning to this clone: Its antigen is not known.

The sequences come from PBMCs, collected from a glioma patient treated with radiotherapy, temozolomide or both. The sequence derives from a man aged 35 to 55 with glioma. Some clones in this sample may be carry-over from other donors' samples. This chain links TRBV10-2 with TRBJ1-1; D uncertain. The CDR3 loop reads CASRKGVTEAFF. CDR3 DNA sequence: TGCGCCAGCAGAAAGGGTGTGACTGAAGCTTTCTTT.